This T cell receptor beta chain was retrieved from a study of cytomegalovirus exposure and HLA in healthy donors. Study information: Approximately 190 million T cells yielded 120 million or so unique TCR beta sequences, as an earlier analysis found.

This clone has just a few counts. The antigen is unknown. CDR3 size: 14 residues. CDR1 SNHLY and CDR2 FYNNEI come from the germline V gene. Trimming pared 8 bases from V and 0 bases from J, leaving 12 bases between. Findings of the study overall: Later findings reportedly placed an Asian-associated ancestry cluster below the roughly 670-donor mean for N-insertions. Further analysis was carried out later, and it showed several of the most significant clusters appearing linked to common viral pathogens.

Primers: 60 Vbeta forward and 13 Jbeta reverse. Profiled with immunoSEQ multiplex PCR; TCRdb holds only in-frame clones, not every one. This table holds 150,000 to 200,000 clones, about 76% found once. This TCR came from a female donor in good health and CMV-seronegative. Material for sequencing was PBMCs. V is TRBV2 and J is TRBJ2-3, with D hard to call. CDR3 in amino acids: CASHRVISTDTQYF. The CDR3 nucleotides read TGTGCCAGCCACCGGGTTATAAGCACAGATACGCAGTATTTT.